This T cell receptor beta chain emerged from a study of blood T cell repertoires in COVID-19. Study-level information: Spain, Italy and the United States supplied samples that represented acute and convalescent COVID-19. T cells, B-cell-depleted T cells, or PBMCs provided the cDNA or gDNA that served as material.

Per the authors' pipeline: Reference gene primer amplification gave estimated nucleated cell counts. Sequencing was performed with immunoSEQ multiplex PCR; in TCRdb, only in-frame clones are kept and a portion is missing. Clone size and V and J calls were adopted from that table, with D and trimming inferred from the DNA. There are roughly 180,000 clones in the sample; around 77% occur only once, and roughly 17% lies in the top ten. Per germline, CDR1 SGHAT and CDR2 FQNNGV. The CDR3 length is 13 residues. Between the trimmed V and J ends, which lost 0 bases and 8 bases, there was a span of 9 bases. The sequence derives from a man aged 60 to 75 with active or convalescent COVID-19. The chain has TRBV11-2 and TRBJ2-3, with D perhaps matching TRBD2 (5 bases). Sequencing was done on a sample of peripheral blood. Written as DNA, the CDR3 is TGTGCCAGCAGCTTAGATAGGACTTCTACGCAGTATTTT. Protein: CASSLDRTSTQYF.